The sequence of this T cell receptor beta chain was determined in a study of cytomegalovirus exposure and HLA in healthy donors. The study's findings and limits: Some public TCRs appeared in many individuals, while most sequences were rare. Cytomegalovirus-associated TCR beta chains were listed, numbering over 150. Cytomegalovirus status was reportedly diagnosed by the classifier with high sensitivity and specificity.

PCR amplification relied on 60 Vbeta primers (plus 13 Jbeta primers). Generated by immunoSEQ multiplex PCR, the TCRdb table keeps only in-frame clones and is missing some. The sample holds just over 70,000 clones, 70% to 75% seen once. As concerns this clone: No antigen is known for it.

The CDR3 length is 13 residues. The germline V gene has CDR1 SGHRS and CDR2 YFSETQ. Trimming took 4 bases from V and 5 from J; bases not matched to a gene: 5. Sequencing was carried out using PBMCs. The origin of this receptor is a human donor in good health. The chain recombines TRBV5-1 with TRBJ1-2; TRBD1 aligns across 7 bases. The CDR3 region is CASSPGQIYGYTF. CDR3 in DNA: TGCGCCAGCAGCCCGGGACAGATTTATGGCTACACCTTC.